One and the same sample provided the 26 T cell receptor beta chains below, sequenced in a study of shared clonotypes between healthy human individuals. TCRdb's table, derived via immunoSEQ multiplex PCR, lists solely in-frame clones and lacks some. The table has some 630,000 clones, 72% seen once. Material: memory CD4+ T cells sorted from blood. Subset: CD45RA-negative fraction. These receptors all come from a woman between 25 and 40 years old in good health.

Here the CDR3 DNA reads TGTGCCAGCAGCCCCCAGCGGAGGCCGACCTACGAGCAGTACTTC. Its translation is CASSPQRRPTYEQYF. The rearrangement uses TRBV9 and TRBJ2-7; tentatively, D is TRBD2 (5 bases). CDR3 length: 15 amino acids. Germline V gene lookup returns CDR1 SGDLS and CDR2 YYNGEE. Trimming left V 4 bases short and J 2 bases short, with 16 bases between.

The chain has TRBV4-1 and TRBJ2-7, with TRBD1 as a possible D gene (6 bases). The CDR3 spans 14 residues. CDR1 and CDR2 from the germline V gene are MGHRA and YSYEKL. Trimming stripped 4 bases from V and 3 bases from J, with 13 bases between. The CDR3 protein is CASSLQEQGYEQYF. The CDR3 DNA reads TGCGCCAGCAGCCTCCAAGAACAGGGCTACGAGCAGTACTTC.

The chain has TRBV18 and TRBJ1-4, with TRBD1 matching over 7 bases. The CDR3 is made up of 14 amino acids. The V and J ends lost 1 base and 7 bases, in that order; junction bases with no gene match: 3. Germline CDR1 reads KGHSH; CDR2 reads LQKENI. The CDR3 DNA follows: TGTGCCAGCTCACCACTTAGGGACAGTGAAAAACTGTTTTTT. Its translation is CASSPLRDSEKLFF.

The chain has TRBV19 and TRBJ2-7; TRBD1 agrees at 11 bases. Germline V gene sequence: CDR1 LNHDA, CDR2 SQIVND (reference sequence). This CDR3 is built from 16 residues. After removal of 3 bases from V and 7 bases from J, the junction contained 11 bases not matched to a gene. CDR3 region: CASSIAAPGQGGEQYF. In nucleotides, the CDR3 is TGTGCCAGTAGTATCGCCGCCCCGGGACAGGGGGGAGAGCAGTACTTC.

The chain recombines TRBV29-1 with TRBJ2-2; 9 bases agree with TRBD1. The germline V gene encodes CDR1 SQVTM and CDR2 ANQGSEA. Trimming removed 5 bases from V and 6 bases from J; junction bases left unmatched: 7. The CDR3 totals 14 residues. The DNA of the CDR3 is TGCAGCGTTTCGGACAGGGGATGGTCCGGGGAGCTGTTTTTT. This codes for CSVSDRGWSGELFF.

This CDR3 reads CASSLRGRANTGELFF. CDR3 DNA: TGCGCCAGCAGCTTGCGCGGGAGGGCTAACACCGGGGAGCTGTTTTTT. V is TRBV5-1 and J is TRBJ2-2; 9 positions agree with TRBD2. Looked up from germline, CDR1 is SGHRS and CDR2 is YFSETQ. The CDR3 is 16 amino acids. J lost 2 bases, V lost 1 base, and 3 bases had no gene match.

V gene TRBV19 combines with J gene TRBJ1-2; 9 bases agree with TRBD1. CDR1 is LNHDA and CDR2 is SQIVND in the germline V gene (reference sequence). V shed 7 bases, J shed 7 bases, and the junction held 28 bases outside the gene matches. CDR3 length equals 20 residues. CDR3 DNA: TGTGCCAGTACTCACGGATGGGGAGGCGCGACCGGGACAGGGCGGAGTGGCTACACCTTC. Translated, it gives CASTHGWGGATGTGRSGYTF.

The chain's CDR3 is CASSRGENYGYTF. The CDR3 DNA reads as TGCGCCAGCAGCAGAGGGGAGAACTATGGCTACACCTTC. The chain couples TRBV5-1 to TRBJ1-2; maybe TRBD1 (5 bases). Trimming cost V 4 bases and J 2 bases, with 9 bases left between them. The CDR3 length is 13 residues. Germline assignment: CDR1 SGHRS and CDR2 YFSETQ.

The V call is TRBV7-8, the J call TRBJ2-2, with D perhaps matching TRBD2 (5 bases). Germline loops: CDR1 SGHVS, CDR2 FQNEAQ. V gave up 4 bases and J gave up 5 bases, with 11 bases separating them. The CDR3 totals 14 residues. The CDR3 here is CASSSPGWTGELFF. CDR3 bases: TGTGCCAGCAGCTCACCGGGGTGGACCGGGGAGCTGTTTTTT.

CDR3 residues: CAWSVTGGDTEAFF. CDR3 DNA: TGTGCCTGGAGTGTAACCGGCGGGGACACTGAAGCTTTCTTT. The rearrangement joins TRBV30 to TRBJ1-1; no reliable D call. The V end was cut by 0 bases, the J end by 3 bases, with 11 bases between. Germline V gene lookup returns CDR1 GTSNPN and CDR2 SVGIG (reference sequence). The CDR3 covers 14 residues.

This chain joins TRBV19 and TRBJ1-5, with 9 nucleotides matching TRBD1. Per the germline V gene, CDR1 is LNHDA and CDR2 is SQIVND (reference sequence). V was clipped by 6 bases and J by 7 bases; unmatched bases: 10. CDR3 length: 15 amino acids. As DNA, the CDR3 is TGTGCCAGTAGCTTACCCGGGACAGGGAACCAGCCCCAGCATTTT. It specifies CASSLPGTGNQPQHF.

The chain employs TRBV5-5 and TRBJ2-7, with TRBD2 identical over 11 bases. The V and J ends lost 7 bases and 6 bases, in that order; junction bases with no gene match: 9. The CDR3 has 14 residues. CDR1 is SGHKS, CDR2 YYEKEE, per germline (reference sequence). The CDR3 DNA is TGTGCCAGCGCCGGACTAGCGGGTACACTCGAGCAGTACTTC. Translation: CASAGLAGTLEQYF.

As regards this clone: This likely came from a read error, as a far larger clone is one base away. Other DNA sequences in this sample translate to the same CDR3. The gene calls are TRBV6-5 and TRBJ1-1; a weak D match, TRBD1 (5 bases). This CDR3 contains 13 residues. The V gene's germline CDR1 is MNHEY and CDR2 SVGAGI. The ends were cut back, 2 bases at V and 1 base at J, with 5 bases in the middle. CDR3 in amino acids: CASSYRGNTEAFF. In DNA form, the CDR3 reads TGTGCCAGCAGTTACAGGGGGAACACTGAAGCTTTCTTT.

Concerning this clone itself: This probably arose from a read error, given a far larger clone one base away. The genes are TRBV19 and TRBJ1-1; 10 positions match TRBD1. The germline V gene has CDR1 LNHDA and CDR2 SQIVND (reference sequence). Trimming cost V 5 bases and J 3 bases; bases outside gene matches: 3. The CDR3 has 14 amino acids. The CDR3 is CASSFDRGHTEAFF. DNA for the CDR3: TGTGCCAGTAGTTTTGACAGGGGGCACACTGAAGCTTTCTTT. Supplemented by reference TRBV19 and TRBJ1-1, the full variable domain reads DGGITQSPKYLFRKEGQNVTLSCEQNLNHDAMYWYRQDPGQGLRLIYYSQIVNDFQKGDIAEGYSVSREKKESFPLTVTSAQKNPTAFYLCASSFDRGHTEAFFGQGTRLTVV.

This chain's CDR3 is CASSLRVGTQYF. The CDR3 bases are TGTGCCAGCTCACTAAGGGTTGGCACGCAGTATTTT. The V call is TRBV18, the J call TRBJ2-3, with unresolved D. Trimming shortened V by 4 bases and J by 9 bases, and 11 bases separated the two germline ends. The CDR3 totals 12 residues. CDR1 is KGHSH, CDR2 LQKENI, per germline.

The gene calls are TRBV19 and TRBJ2-5; TRBD1 matches 10 bases. Losses at the gene ends were 3 bases for V and 5 bases for J; bases not matched to a gene: 3. From germline, CDR1 is LNHDA and CDR2 SQIVND (reference sequence). This CDR3 contains 14 residues. The CDR3 coding sequence is TGTGCCAGTAGTATGGGACAGGGGTTGGAGACCCAGTACTTC. It translates to CASSMGQGLETQYF.

The CDR3 nucleotides are TGTGCCAGCAGCCCCTTGGGCGGGAAAGATACGCAGTATTTT. Translating it yields CASSPLGGKDTQYF. J is TRBJ2-3 and V is TRBV9; a weak D match, TRBD2 (6 bases). The CDR3 covers 14 residues. Germline V lookup: CDR1 SGDLS, CDR2 YYNGEE. V lost 4 bases and J lost 5, with 14 bases in between.

In its sample, this clone was seen once. CDR3 coding DNA: TGTGCCAGCAGCTTTTCCCCTTGGACAGGTCGAGGGGTTGAAGCTTTCTTT. As protein: CASSFSPWTGRGVEAFF. The chain recombines TRBV7-6 with TRBJ1-1, with 7 bases aligning to TRBD1. J gave up 7 bases and V 3 bases, and 17 bases lay outside the gene matches. CDR1 and CDR2 from the germline V gene are SGHVS and FNYEAQ. The CDR3 loop spans 17 amino acids.

This chain joins TRBV21-1 and TRBJ2-2; the table's D call, TRBD1, was not checked against the DNA. TRBV21-1 is a recognized pseudogene. The CDR3 has 14 residues. As DNA, the CDR3 is TGTGCCAGCAGCATGACGACAGGGGACGGGGAGCTGTTTTTT. This sequence encodes CASSMTTGDGELFF.

The chain recombines TRBV5-1 with TRBJ2-1; D perhaps matches TRBD2 (6 bases). This CDR3 spans 14 amino acids. The germline V gene has CDR1 SGHRS and CDR2 YFSETQ. Trimming shortened V by 1 base and J by 6 bases, and 11 bases separated the two germline ends. CDR3: CASSLNAGTNEQFF. In DNA form, the CDR3 reads TGCGCCAGCAGCTTGAACGCGGGGACCAATGAGCAGTTCTTC.

The J gene is TRBJ2-7, the V gene TRBV6-5, with a possible D match to TRBD2 (5 bases). CDR1 and CDR2 from the germline V gene are MNHEY and SVGAGI. The length of the CDR3 is 16 residues. V was cut by 0 bases and J by 0 bases, with 12 bases left in between. In nucleotides, the CDR3 is TGTGCCAGCAGTTACTCCGTGGGCCGGGGCTCCTACGAGCAGTACTTC. Translation gives CASSYSVGRGSYEQYF.

V and J are TRBV13 and TRBJ2-3; D is ambiguous. The germline gives CDR1 PRHDT, CDR2 FYEKMQ (reference sequence). This CDR3 is 15 amino acids long. Trimming removed 6 bases from V and 3 bases from J, with 16 bases in between. DNA of the CDR3: TGTGCCAGCAGATCGGCCCCAGTCGGTACAGATACGCAGTATTTT. Translating gives CASRSAPVGTDTQYF.

This sequence joins TRBV10-2 and TRBJ2-2; no firm D call. The CDR3 is 15 residues long. CDR1 and CDR2 (germline): WSHSY, SAAADI. V lost 4 bases, J lost 1 base, and 10 bases lay in between. In DNA, the CDR3 is TGCGCCAGCAGTGTTTTCGAGGAGAACACCGGGGAGCTGTTTTTT. It is translated as CASSVFEENTGELFF.

This clone has only a few counts. The gene calls are TRBV27 and TRBJ1-1, with D perhaps matching TRBD1 (5 bases). The CDR3 has 13 amino acids. Germline lookup yields CDR1 MNHEY and CDR2 SMNVEV (reference sequence). Between the trimmed V and J ends, which lost 5 bases and 7 bases, there was a span of 14 bases. CDR3 residues: CASSPRGFGEAFF. The DNA for the CDR3 is TGTGCCAGCAGTCCTAGGGGTTTCGGTGAAGCTTTCTTT.

This clone was seen a few times. The chain has TRBV5-1 and TRBJ2-5; 10 nucleotides match TRBD2. The CDR3 has 16 residues. The V gene end was trimmed by 4 bases and the J gene end by 5 bases; junction bases not matched to a gene: 11. CDR1 and CDR2 (germline): SGHRS, YFSETQ. The CDR3 DNA reads as TGCGCCAGCAGCGCTGTGGACAGCGGGGGGGTGGAGACCCAGTACTTC. Protein product: CASSAVDSGGVETQYF.

V usage is TRBV6-6 and J usage is TRBJ2-2; the D gene is possibly TRBD2 (5 bases). V was clipped by 0 bases and J by 7 bases, with 6 bases between them. The CDR3 is made up of 13 amino acids. The germline CDR1 and CDR2 sequences are MNHNY and SVGAGI (reference sequence). In DNA, the CDR3 is TGTGCCAGCAGTTACTCACGGGGCGGGGAGCTGTTTTTT. It encodes CASSYSRGGELFF.